This TCR beta chain was recovered during a study of CD8+CD57+ T cells in acquired aplastic anemia. Whole-study findings and limits: Overlap between patients and controls comprised twenty-nine CD8+ CDR3 sequences.

Sequencing was done on patients that had shown CD8+CD57+ cell expansion by flow cytometry. TCR beta VDJ combinations and CDR3 sequences were profiled from genomic DNA. One entry per CDR3 protein, called by TCRdb with MiXCR from the reads. The data contain 180,000 or so distinct CDR3 sequences, about half of them singletons. About this clonotype itself: Antigen: not known.

The clonotype comes from a human donor with aplastic anemia. Sample: sorted CD4+, CD8+, or CD8+CD57+ T cells (not recorded which) from PBMCs.

The CDR3 DNA sequence: TGTGCCAGCAGCTTATTTAGGGACGACTATGGCTACACCTTC. Its protein is CASSLFRDDYGYTF. The rearrangement uses TRBV7-3 and TRBJ1-2; tentatively, D is TRBD1 (5 bases). This CDR3 contains 14 residues. V was pared by 2 bases and J by 3 bases, with 10 bases between. Germline V gene data show CDR1 as SGHTA and CDR2 as FQGTGA.